The next 19 T cell receptor beta chains were all read from a single sample in a study of response to subunit inactivated influenza vaccine. A single record per CDR3 protein comes from TCRdb applying MiXCR to the RT-PCR reads. The table records roughly 540,000 distinct CDR3 sequences, roughly 23% of them present only once. The sample was also linked to a second study, of T cells expressing NK-cell markers. As that report states: In generating TCR beta cDNA, 5'RACE template switching with UMIs was used.

The sequences come from CD4+ T cells sorted from PBMCs, collected about 11 days after vaccination. All receptors derive from a man aged 50-60 years who received an inactivated influenza vaccine.

This clonotype was seen a handful of times. The chain links TRBV6-2 or TRBV6-3 to TRBJ1-5; the D gene is possibly TRBD1 (6 bases). The V and J ends lost 0 bases and 3 bases respectively, with 18 bases between them. Germline V gene lookup returns CDR1 MNHEY and CDR2 SVGEGT. The CDR3 runs to 18 residues. The CDR3 nucleotides read TGTGCCAGCAGTTACTCGGCGAGAGGGGGGGCTTTCAATCAGCCCCAGCATTTT. Protein: CASSYSARGGAFNQPQHF.

This clonotype was counted only a few times. CDR3 loop: CAWKQTGVGSYNEQFF. CDR3 nucleotide sequence: TGTGCCTGGAAGCAAACAGGGGTGGGCTCCTACAATGAGCAGTTCTTC. V gene TRBV30 combines with J gene TRBJ2-1; 7 bases align to TRBD1. After removal of 4 bases from V and 0 bases from J, the junction contained 9 bases not matched to a gene. This CDR3 has 16 residues. Germline V CDR1 and CDR2: GTSNPN, SVGIG (reference sequence). Complete variable domain (other parts from reference TRBV30 and TRBJ2-1): SQTIHQWPATLVQPVGSPLSLECTVEGTSNPNLYWYRQAAGRGLQLLFYSVGIGQISSEVPQNLSASRPQDRQFILSSKKLLLSDSGFYLCAWKQTGVGSYNEQFFGPGTRLTVL.

The chain combines TRBV5-6 with TRBJ2-3; 8 bases align to TRBD2. The V gene's germline CDR1 is SGHDT and CDR2 YYEEEE. With 2 bases clipped from V and 1 base from J, the junction kept 6 bases outside the gene matches. This CDR3 region has 16 residues. For the CDR3, the DNA is TGTGCCAGCAGCTTCGGGGCTAGCGGGCGCACAGATACGCAGTATTTT. Its protein product is CASSFGASGRTDTQYF.

V is TRBV6-1 and J is TRBJ1-2; D unclear. V dropped 4 bases and J dropped 1 base, with 10 bases sitting between them. Germline V gene data show CDR1 as MNHNS and CDR2 as SASEGT. The CDR3 runs to 14 residues. CDR3 loop: CASSGRLINYGYTF. Here the CDR3 DNA reads TGTGCCAGCAGTGGCAGGCTTATTAACTATGGCTACACCTTC.

V gene TRBV6-1 combines with J gene TRBJ2-7, with D unclear. CDR3 length: 13 amino acids. Germline V lookup: CDR1 MNHNS, CDR2 SASEGT. V gave up 7 bases and J gave up 2 bases, with 12 bases separating them. This chain's CDR3 is CASTVGGPYEQYF. CDR3 bases: TGTGCCAGCACAGTAGGCGGTCCCTACGAGCAGTACTTC.

This clonotype was counted between two and nine times. CDR3 nucleotides: TGTGCGGGCGGCACAGGGAGCGATTCGGAGACCCAGTACTTC. Translated, it gives CAGGTGSDSETQYF. V is TRBV7-6 and J is TRBJ2-5; maybe TRBD1 (6 bases). This CDR3 contains 14 residues. From germline, CDR1 is SGHVS and CDR2 FNYEAQ.

This clonotype came up a few times. The chain joins TRBV10-3 to TRBJ2-6; D ambiguous. Germline loops: CDR1 ENHRY, CDR2 SYGVKD. Trimming removed 11 bases from V and 0 bases from J, with 5 bases in between. The CDR3 is 12 residues long. Here the CDR3 reads CAANSGANVLTF. DNA for the CDR3: TGTGCCGCCAACTCTGGGGCCAACGTCCTGACTTTC.

V is TRBV6-2 or TRBV6-3 and J is TRBJ2-5; D gene ambiguous. Germline CDR1 MNHEY, CDR2 SVGEGT. The V gene lost 2 bases and the J gene lost 5 bases, with 12 bases spanning the gap. This CDR3 comprises 14 residues. The CDR3 coding sequence is TGTGCCAGCAGTTACCGACCCTCGGCGGAGACCCAGTACTTC. Its translation is CASSYRPSAETQYF.

In this sample, this clonotype turned up a few times. V gene TRBV27 combines with J gene TRBJ2-7, with D possibly TRBD1 on 6 matching bases. The germline V gene encodes CDR1 MNHEY and CDR2 SMNVEV (reference sequence). The CDR3 contains 15 residues. Between the trimmed V and J ends, which lost 3 bases and 1 base, there was a span of 13 bases. CDR3 sequence reads: CASSLGAPLSYEQYF. CDR3 nucleotide sequence: TGTGCCAGCAGTTTGGGGGCCCCTCTATCCTACGAGCAGTACTTC.

This clonotype was counted a few times. As DNA, the CDR3 is TGTGCCAGCAGTGCGACGGAGAATCAGCCCCAGCATTTT. Encoded protein: CASSATENQPQHF. This sequence joins TRBV12-3 or TRBV12-4 and TRBJ1-5; D gene uncertain. This CDR3 spans 13 amino acids. V shed 5 bases and J shed 4 bases, with 9 bases lying between them.

V is TRBV10-3 and J is TRBJ2-1, with TRBD2 matching over 13 bases. Germline CDR1 and CDR2: ENHRY and SYGVKD. The length of the CDR3 is 16 residues. V dropped 4 bases and J dropped 5; count of bases not matched to a gene: 5. For the CDR3, the DNA is TGTGCCATCAGTGCAAGGACTAGCGGGAGAGACAATGAGCAGTTCTTC. It is translated as CAISARTSGRDNEQFF.

The genes are TRBV5-1 and TRBJ2-1; TRBD2 aligns across 9 bases. Germline V gene lookup returns CDR1 SGHRS and CDR2 YFSETQ. This CDR3 contains 17 residues. With V trimmed by 4 bases and J by 7 bases, 15 bases remained unmatched. The CDR3 region is CASSTQHPGTSTNEQFF. The CDR3 DNA sequence: TGCGCCAGCAGCACTCAACATCCCGGGACTAGCACTAATGAGCAGTTCTTC.

There are a few counts of this clonotype. V and J are TRBV7-2 and TRBJ1-4, with no clear D. V gave up 4 bases and J gave up 3 bases, with 12 bases separating them. The CDR3 contains 15 residues. The germline gives CDR1 SGHTA, CDR2 FQGNSA. This CDR3 is CASSSRPNSNEKLFF. Here the CDR3 DNA reads TGTGCCAGCAGCTCCCGGCCGAATTCTAATGAAAAACTGTTTTTT.

The chain uses TRBV11-2 and TRBJ2-5; 12 bases agree with TRBD2. The junction had 11 bases not matched to a gene; V was cut back by 6 bases and J by 6 bases. The CDR3 runs to 16 residues. The germline gives CDR1 SGHAT, CDR2 FQNNGV. This CDR3 reads CASRPTSGRPLQTQYF. DNA of the CDR3: TGTGCCAGCAGACCAACTAGCGGGAGGCCGCTCCAGACCCAGTACTTC.

The V call is TRBV9, the J call TRBJ2-5, with D unresolved. V was clipped by 0 bases and J by 5 bases, with 11 bases between them. The germline V gene encodes CDR1 SGDLS and CDR2 YYNGEE. The CDR3 loop spans 14 amino acids. The CDR3 loop reads CASSVDPRPETQYF. The CDR3 DNA is TGTGCCAGCAGCGTAGACCCCCGGCCGGAGACCCAGTACTTC.

The chain links TRBV29-1 to TRBJ2-7, with D perhaps TRBD1 (6 bases). The germline V gene encodes CDR1 SQVTM and CDR2 ANQGSEA. Trimming removed 7 bases at V and 3 bases at J, with 13 bases between. CDR3 length: 12 amino acids. The CDR3 DNA reads TGCAGCGCCAGGGGTCTCGGCTACGAGCAGTACTTC. Translation: CSARGLGYEQYF.

A few counts support this clonotype. The chain has TRBV20-1 and TRBJ1-6, with D possibly matching TRBD1 (5 bases). This CDR3 has 14 amino acids. Trimming shortened V by 8 bases and J by 10 bases, and 21 bases separated the two germline ends. Germline V gene lookup returns CDR1 DFQATT and CDR2 SNEGSKA (reference sequence). CDR3: CSQRTPEVLSPLHF. For the CDR3, the DNA is TGCAGTCAAAGGACACCCGAGGTCCTATCACCCCTCCACTTT.

The V call is TRBV5-1, the J call TRBJ1-1; the D gene is possibly TRBD1 (6 bases). This CDR3 has 13 residues. The germline V gene has CDR1 SGHRS and CDR2 YFSETQ. V shed 5 bases and J shed 1 base, with 9 bases lying between them. The CDR3: CASRQGQNTEAFF. The CDR3 DNA is TGCGCCAGCAGACAGGGTCAGAACACTGAAGCTTTCTTT.

The rearrangement uses TRBV12-3 or TRBV12-4 and TRBJ1-1; D possibly corresponds to TRBD1 (5 bases). The CDR3 covers 14 residues. V lost 1 base to trimming and J lost 4 bases, with 10 bases between them. CDR3 loop: CASSLGQQGTEAFF. The CDR3 DNA reads TGTGCCAGCAGTTTAGGACAGCAGGGCACTGAAGCTTTCTTT.